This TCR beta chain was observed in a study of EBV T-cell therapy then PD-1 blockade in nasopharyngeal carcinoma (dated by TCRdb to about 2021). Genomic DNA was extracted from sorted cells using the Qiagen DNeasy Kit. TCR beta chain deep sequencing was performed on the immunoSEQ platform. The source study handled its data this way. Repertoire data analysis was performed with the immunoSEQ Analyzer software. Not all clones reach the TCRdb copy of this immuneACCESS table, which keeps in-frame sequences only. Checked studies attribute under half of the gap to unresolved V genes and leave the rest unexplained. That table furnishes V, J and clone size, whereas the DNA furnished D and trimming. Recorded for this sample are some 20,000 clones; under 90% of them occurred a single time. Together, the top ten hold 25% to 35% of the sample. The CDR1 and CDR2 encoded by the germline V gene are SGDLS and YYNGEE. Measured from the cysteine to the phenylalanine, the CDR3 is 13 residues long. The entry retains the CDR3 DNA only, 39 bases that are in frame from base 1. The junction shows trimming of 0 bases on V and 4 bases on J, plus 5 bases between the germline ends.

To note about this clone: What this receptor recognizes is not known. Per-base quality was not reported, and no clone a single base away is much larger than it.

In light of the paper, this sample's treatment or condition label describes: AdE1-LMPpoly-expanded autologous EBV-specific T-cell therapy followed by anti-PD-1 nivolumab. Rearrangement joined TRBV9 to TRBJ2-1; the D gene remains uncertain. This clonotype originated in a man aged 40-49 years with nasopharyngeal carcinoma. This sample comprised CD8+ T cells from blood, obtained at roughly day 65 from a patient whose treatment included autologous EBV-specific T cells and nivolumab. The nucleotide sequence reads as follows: TGTGCCAGCAGCGTAGCTGGTTACAATGAGCAGTTCTTC. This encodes CASSVAGYNEQFF.